This is a list of T cell receptor beta chains from one sample in a study of CDR3 diversity in severe acne. MiXCR, run by TCRdb on the PCR reads, gives a single entry per CDR3 protein. This table holds roughly 100,000 distinct CDR3 sequences, roughly 51% found once. The sample was blood. The receptors were sampled from a male donor with acne. Both conserved end residues are part of each CDR3. A D gene is named only where the DNA matches it firmly. Not all rows give a size; the values are once, few, many and, for expanded clones, a class.

D: TRBD1; V: TRBV7-9; size: many; J: TRBJ1-1; DNA: TGCGCCAGCAGCGACAGGGGAAGGAACACTGAAGCTTTCTTT; CDR3: CASSDRGRNTEAFF
D: -; V: TRBV7-8; size: -; J: TRBJ2-7; DNA: TGTGCCAGCAGCTCCCGACGGTCCTACGAGCAGTACTTC; CDR3: CASSSRRSYEQYF
D: TRBD2; V: TRBV7-3; size: -; J: TRBJ2-7; DNA: TGTGCCAGCAGCGGAAGAGGGGAGGGCGAGCAGTACTTC; CDR3: CASSGRGEGEQYF
D: TRBD1; V: TRBV20-1; size: many; J: TRBJ2-6; DNA: TGCAGTGCTGGGGACAGGGGGTCGAGTGGGGCCAACGTCCTGACTTTC; CDR3: CSAGDRGSSGANVLTF
D: TRBD1; V: TRBV29-1; size: -; J: TRBJ1-2; DNA: TGCAGCGTTCCCAGGGGGCTAGGCAACTATGGCTACACCTTC; CDR3: CSVPRGLGNYGYTF
D: TRBD1; V: TRBV20-1; size: -; J: TRBJ1-4; DNA: TGCAGTGCCCGGGACAGACAAACTAATGAAAAACTGTTTTTT; CDR3: CSARDRQTNEKLFF
D: TRBD1; V: TRBV5-1; size: -; J: TRBJ2-3; DNA: TGCGCCAGCAGCTTGGAGCAGGGGGCGCAAAGAGATACGCAGTATTTT; CDR3: CASSLEQGAQRDTQYF
D: -; V: TRBV30; size: few; J: TRBJ1-5; DNA: TGTGCCTGGAGTTGGCCGGGAAGTAGCAATCAGCCCCAGCATTTT; CDR3: CAWSWPGSSNQPQHF
D: -; V: TRBV25-1; size: -; J: TRBJ1-1; DNA: TGTGCCAGCAGCTTCGTGACAGGAATGAACACTGAAGCTTTCTTT; CDR3: CASSFVTGMNTEAFF
D: -; V: TRBV19; size: -; J: TRBJ1-5; DNA: TGTGCCAGTAGTTCCCTCCGGAAGGGCCTCTGGCAGCCCCAGCATTTT; CDR3: CASSSLRKGLWQPQHF
D: TRBD1; V: TRBV10-3; size: many; J: TRBJ1-3; DNA: TGTGCCACCGCGACCGGGACAGACTCTGGAAACACCATATATTTT; CDR3: CATATGTDSGNTIYF
D: -; V: TRBV19; size: many; J: TRBJ1-1; DNA: TGTGCCAGTAGTGAGGCAGGAGTTAACACTGAAGCTTTCTTT; CDR3: CASSEAGVNTEAFF
D: -; V: TRBV25-1; size: many; J: TRBJ1-4; DNA: TGTGCCAGCAGTGACTTCTATGAAAAACTGTTTTTT; CDR3: CASSDFYEKLFF
D: -; V: TRBV9; size: -; J: TRBJ2-5; DNA: TGTGCCAGCAGCGTAGAGGCCCAAGAGACCCAGTACTTC; CDR3: CASSVEAQETQYF
D: TRBD2; V: TRBV4-1; size: many; J: TRBJ2-5; DNA: TGCGCCAGCAGCCAATTTGTTAGCGGGAGCCGGGAGACCCAGTACTTC; CDR3: CASSQFVSGSRETQYF
D: -; V: TRBV7-2; size: few; J: TRBJ2-3; DNA: TGTGCCAGCAGTTATGGGTGGGATAACACCGATACGCAGTATTTT; CDR3: CASSYGWDNTDTQYF
D: -; V: TRBV24-1; size: few; J: TRBJ2-2; DNA: TGTGCCACCAGGCCTCCCTCCGGGGAGCTGTTTTTT; CDR3: CATRPPSGELFF
D: TRBD2; V: TRBV7-2; size: -; J: TRBJ2-7; DNA: TGTGCCAGCAGCGAACTAGCGGGAGTTGGAAGTAGCTCCTACGAGCAGTACTTC; CDR3: CASSELAGVGSSSYEQYF
D: -; V: TRBV7-2; size: few; J: TRBJ2-7; DNA: TGTGCCAGCAGCTTAATCCAGGTGGGGGGCGAGCAGTACTTC; CDR3: CASSLIQVGGEQYF
D: -; V: TRBV13; size: -; J: TRBJ2-5; DNA: TGTGCCAGCACCCCTATGGAGGCCCTCCAAGAGACCCAGTACTTC; CDR3: CASTPMEALQETQYF
D: -; V: TRBV10-3; size: -; J: TRBJ2-7; DNA: TGTGCCACCGATCCCGGGACTTTCAGCTCCTACGAGCAGTACTTC; CDR3: CATDPGTFSSYEQYF
D: TRBD2; V: TRBV20-1; size: many; J: TRBJ2-1; DNA: TGCAGTGCCAAGGGACTAGCGGGAACGCATGAGCAGTTCTTC; CDR3: CSAKGLAGTHEQFF
D: -; V: TRBV15; size: medium-sized; J: TRBJ1-1; DNA: TGTGCCACCAGCAGAGAATGGGGGGTGAACACTGAAGCTTTCTTT; CDR3: CATSREWGVNTEAFF
D: -; V: TRBV29-1; size: few; J: TRBJ2-2; DNA: TGCAGCGTTCGGAGTGGGAACACCGGGGAGCTGTTTTTT; CDR3: CSVRSGNTGELFF
D: TRBD1; V: TRBV14; size: -; J: TRBJ1-4; DNA: TGTGCCAGCAGCCAGGACAGGGTCGGAAAACTGTTTTTT; CDR3: CASSQDRVGKLFF
D: -; V: TRBV10-3; size: few; J: TRBJ2-7; DNA: TGTGCCATCAAGGGCGGCGGTCAGTCGACCTACGAGCAGTACTTC; CDR3: CAIKGGGQSTYEQYF
D: -; V: TRBV9; size: -; J: TRBJ1-1; DNA: TGTGCCAGCAGCGTAGCGGGGGATTACACTGAAGCTTTCTTT; CDR3: CASSVAGDYTEAFF
D: TRBD1; V: TRBV7-8; size: -; J: TRBJ2-5; DNA: TGTGCCAGCAGCTGGGGACAGAGATCCCAGTACTTC; CDR3: CASSWGQRSQYF
D: -; V: TRBV11-2; size: -; J: TRBJ2-7; DNA: TGTGCCAGCAGCTTACCAGGGTATGACGAGCAGTACTTC; CDR3: CASSLPGYDEQYF
D: -; V: TRBV10-2; size: few; J: TRBJ2-7; DNA: TGCGCCAGCAGTGAGTCGAACAGTGTCAGCGTTGCCTACGAGCAGTACTTC; CDR3: CASSESNSVSVAYEQYF
D: TRBD2; V: TRBV20-1; size: -; J: TRBJ2-3; DNA: TGCAGTCCGGAGACTAGCGGGAGGGCCTTGTCGAATACGCAGTATTTT; CDR3: CSPETSGRALSNTQYF
D: -; V: TRBV24-1; size: -; J: TRBJ1-2; DNA: TGTGCCACCAGTGATTTGGACGTGACGGCCTATGGCTACACCTTC; CDR3: CATSDLDVTAYGYTF
D: -; V: TRBV15; size: -; J: TRBJ2-7; DNA: TGTGCCACCAGCAGAGATTTGGAAGGAAGCGAGCAGTACTTC; CDR3: CATSRDLEGSEQYF
D: TRBD1; V: TRBV24-1; size: -; J: TRBJ2-5; DNA: TGTGCCACCAGTGATTTAAGACAGGGGGCACCGGAGACCCAGTACTTC; CDR3: CATSDLRQGAPETQYF
D: -; V: TRBV24-1; size: few; J: TRBJ2-2; DNA: TGTGCCACCAGTGCGTTCCACACCGGGGAGCTGTTTTTT; CDR3: CATSAFHTGELFF
D: TRBD2; V: TRBV7-3; size: -; J: TRBJ2-4; DNA: TGTGCCAGCAGCTTAGTGACTAGCGGGATTGACTTAGCCAAAAACATTCAGTACTTC; CDR3: CASSLVTSGIDLAKNIQYF
D: -; V: TRBV10-3; size: -; J: TRBJ2-1; DNA: TGTGCCATCAGTGAGGGGGGGGGGGGGGCGCCGAATGAGCAGTTCTTC; CDR3: CAISEGGGGAPNEQFF
D: -; V: TRBV7-9; size: -; J: TRBJ2-7; DNA: TGTGCCAGCACCCCCAAGCAAGTAGTTTCCGGGGTCTACTACGAGCAGTACTTC; CDR3: CASTPKQVVSGVYYEQYF
D: -; V: TRBV6-2/TRBV6-3; size: once; J: TRBJ1-1; DNA: TGTGCCAGCAGTCTGGAAACAGGGATCGGCACTGAAGCTTTCTTT; CDR3: CASSLETGIGTEAFF
D: -; V: TRBV25-1; size: many; J: TRBJ1-2; DNA: TGTGCCAGCAGTGAATGGGGGTACTATGGCTACACCTTC; CDR3: CASSEWGYYGYTF
D: -; V: TRBV29-1; size: -; J: TRBJ1-1; DNA: TGCAGCGTCCTTAGGACAGACAACACTGAAGCTTTCTTT; CDR3: CSVLRTDNTEAFF
D: -; V: TRBV15; size: -; J: TRBJ1-1; DNA: TGTGCCACCAGCAGAGCCAACACTGAAGCTTTCTTT; CDR3: CATSRANTEAFF
D: -; V: TRBV12-3/TRBV12-4; size: many; J: TRBJ1-1; DNA: TGTGCCAGCAGTTTTGCCGGCAGACAAGAAGCTTTCTTT; CDR3: CASSFAGRQEAFF
D: -; V: TRBV19; size: -; J: TRBJ2-1; DNA: TGTGCCAGTAGAAAAACCGGGCAGGGCGACGATGAGCAGTTCTTC; CDR3: CASRKTGQGDDEQFF
D: -; V: TRBV3-1; size: -; J: TRBJ1-1; DNA: TGTGCCAGCAGCCAAGACAGAAGTACTGAAGCTTTCTTT; CDR3: CASSQDRSTEAFF